This entry lists 29 T cell receptor beta chains sequenced from one sample in a study of T cells after posttransplantation cyclophosphamide. Only in-frame clones appear in the TCRdb table, and some are missing; sequencing was by immunoSEQ multiplex PCR. There are approximately 18,000 clones in the sample; approximately 87% occur only once, and more than 8% lies in the top ten. Sequenced material: memory CD4+ T cells sorted from blood. The receptors stem from a man aged 30 to 45 in good health and a related stem cell transplant donor.

This chain links TRBV5-1 with TRBJ2-2, with TRBD1 matching 8 bases. Germline V CDR1 and CDR2: SGHRS, YFSETQ. The CDR3 is 15 amino acids. The trim removed 4 bases at V and 6 bases at J, leaving 8 bases unmatched. DNA for the CDR3: TGCGCCAGCAGCGAGATGACAGGGGTGGCCGGGGAGCTGTTTTTT. It translates to CASSEMTGVAGELFF.

V usage is TRBV4-1 and J usage is TRBJ1-2, with 8 bases matching TRBD1. The junction had 8 bases not matched to a gene; V was cut back by 5 bases and J by 3 bases. CDR1 MGHRA and CDR2 YSYEKL come from the germline V gene. This CDR3 comprises 15 residues. DNA of the CDR3: TGCGCCAGCAGCGACACCAGGGGGCGTCACTATGGCTACACCTTC. Its protein is CASSDTRGRHYGYTF.

This clone was observed a handful of times. DNA for the CDR3: TGTGCCAGCAGTTTGACCTTCACAGGGAATCAGCCCCAGCATTTT. This codes for CASSLTFTGNQPQHF. The chain is built from TRBV27 and TRBJ1-5; D may be TRBD1 (6 bases). Trimming removed 3 bases at V and 4 bases at J, with 13 bases between. CDR1 is MNHEY, CDR2 SMNVEV, per germline (reference sequence). The CDR3 is 15 amino acids.

The chain links TRBV18 to TRBJ2-5; 8 bases are a match to TRBD2. The CDR3 length is 13 residues. Germline trimming cut 4 bases from V and 4 bases from J; bases unmatched to any gene: 2. From germline, CDR1 is KGHSH and CDR2 LQKENI. CDR3 in DNA: TGTGCCAGCTCACTTCTAGCGGGAGAGACCCAGTACTTC. It translates to CASSLLAGETQYF.

The chain carries TRBV10-1 and TRBJ2-5, with 12 positions matching TRBD2. V trimming: 6 bases; J trimming: 5 bases; junction bases outside the gene matches: 16. Germline V lookup: CDR1 WNHNN, CDR2 SYGVQD (reference sequence). The CDR3 has 18 residues. CDR3 residues: CASRLTTSGGFGEETQYF. In DNA form, the CDR3 reads TGCGCCAGCAGACTCACTACTAGCGGGGGGTTCGGCGAGGAGACCCAGTACTTC.

This clone was found a few times. The genes are TRBV7-9 and TRBJ2-1, with TRBD2 identical over 8 bases. This CDR3 has 15 residues. V lost 3 bases to trimming and J lost 10 bases; unmatched junction nucleotides: 11. Germline V CDR1 and CDR2: SEHNR, FQNEAQ (reference sequence). CDR3 region: CASSLVSGAGGEQFF. The CDR3 DNA sequence: TGTGCCAGCAGCTTGGTTAGCGGGGCCGGGGGCGAGCAGTTCTTC.

This chain joins TRBV7-3 and TRBJ2-7; possibly TRBD1 for D (6 bases). Germline loops: CDR1 SGHTA, CDR2 FQGTGA. The ends were cut back, 5 bases at V and 6 bases at J, with 14 bases in the middle. The CDR3 runs to 13 residues. The CDR3 coding sequence is TGTGCCAGCAGCGCCCAGCCCAGGGGCGAGCAGTACTTC. Protein product: CASSAQPRGEQYF.

V gene TRBV6-1 combines with J gene TRBJ2-7; TRBD1 matches at 8 bases. The CDR3 runs 16 residues. V trimming: 4 bases; J trimming: 0 bases; junction bases outside the gene matches: 8. The germline gives CDR1 MNHNS, CDR2 SASEGT. The CDR3 DNA is TGTGCCAGCAGTGGACCTTACAGGGGGACCTCCTACGAGCAGTACTTC. Translation: CASSGPYRGTSYEQYF.

This clone appeared a single time. This rearrangement joins TRBV5-6 to TRBJ2-3; 10 bases are a match to TRBD1. The ends lost 5 bases at V and 9 bases at J; junction bases unmatched: 9. CDR1 is SGHDT, CDR2 YYEEEE, per germline. CDR3 length equals 14 residues. The chain's CDR3 is CASSGDRGWGTQYF. As DNA, the CDR3 is TGTGCCAGCAGTGGGGACAGGGGCTGGGGCACGCAGTATTTT.

The chain combines TRBV19 with TRBJ1-2; 10 bases map to TRBD1. The CDR3 sequence is 16 residues long. V shed 3 bases, J shed 6 bases, and the junction held 10 bases outside the gene matches. Germline assignment: CDR1 LNHDA and CDR2 SQIVND (reference sequence). The CDR3 protein is CASSIPHSTGGHGYTF. The DNA for the CDR3 is TGTGCCAGTAGTATCCCCCACTCGACAGGGGGCCATGGCTACACCTTC.

The chain has TRBV9 and TRBJ2-2; D might be TRBD2 (6 bases). Germline values: CDR1 SGDLS, CDR2 YYNGEE. This CDR3 has 13 residues. V gave up 2 bases and J gave up 6 bases, with 8 bases separating them. The CDR3 DNA follows: TGTGCCAGCAGCGTGGGGGGTTCCGGGGAGCTGTTTTTT. This translates into CASSVGGSGELFF. The full variable domain, with the rest looked up from reference TRBV9 and TRBJ2-2, is DSGVTQTPKHLITATGQRVTLRCSPRSGDLSVYWYQQSLDQGLQFLIQYYNGEERAKGNILERFSAQQFPDLHSELNLSSLELGDSALYFCASSVGGSGELFFGEGSRLTVL.

The rearrangement joins TRBV15 to TRBJ2-1; the match to TRBD2 covers 10 bases. Trimming at V came to 6 bases and at J to 5 bases, leaving 7 bases not matched to a gene. Germline CDR1 reads LNHNV; CDR2 reads YYDKDF (reference sequence). CDR3 length: 15 residues. CDR3 nucleotide sequence: TGTGCCACCAGTCCTACTAGCGGGGCAAACAATGAGCAGTTCTTC. Amino acid sequence: CATSPTSGANNEQFF.

The CDR3 loop reads CASSQVRGVFYYTF. In DNA form, the CDR3 reads TGCGCCAGCAGCCAAGTTCGGGGGGTATTTTACTACACCTTC. This chain connects TRBV4-1 to TRBJ1-2, with D perhaps TRBD1 (5 bases). Germline CDR1 is MGHRA and CDR2 is YSYEKL. The CDR3 covers 14 residues. Deletions cut 1 base from V and 10 bases from J, with 16 bases between.

This rearrangement joins TRBV6-1 to TRBJ2-5; possible D gene TRBD2, 5 bases. The germline V and J ends were trimmed by 4 bases and 5 bases, with 11 bases remaining between them. The length of the CDR3 is 13 residues. Germline CDR1 MNHNS, CDR2 SASEGT. The DNA for the CDR3 is TGTGCCAGCAGTGGGACGGAGGTCGAGACCCAGTACTTC. Its protein is CASSGTEVETQYF.

This clone was counted a single time. The chain combines TRBV7-9 with TRBJ2-1; 14 nucleotides agree with TRBD2. CDR1 SEHNR and CDR2 FQNEAQ come from the germline V gene (reference sequence). This CDR3 contains 17 residues. V was pared by 4 bases and J by 3 bases, with 5 bases of the junction left unmatched. The chain's CDR3 is CASSSGLAGAYYNEQFF. In DNA form, the CDR3 reads TGTGCCAGCAGCTCGGGACTAGCGGGGGCCTACTACAATGAGCAGTTCTTC.

The chain is built from TRBV7-6 and TRBJ1-2, with 8 bases fitting TRBD1. Germline assignment: CDR1 SGHVS and CDR2 FNYEAQ. V lost 1 base, J lost 6 bases, and 4 bases stayed unmatched. The CDR3 runs to 14 residues. CDR3 DNA sequence: TGTGCCAGCAGCTTAGAAGACAGGGGAAATGGCTACACCTTC. Translated, it gives CASSLEDRGNGYTF. Full variable domain (rest looked up from reference TRBV7-6 and TRBJ1-2): GAGVSQSPRYKVTKRGQDVALRCDPISGHVSLYWYRQALGQGPEFLTYFNYEAQQDKSGLPNDRFSAERPEGSISTLTIQRTEQRDSAMYRCASSLEDRGNGYTFGSGTRLTVV.

V is TRBV28 and J is TRBJ2-1, with 10 bases that match TRBD2. This CDR3 is 13 amino acids long. Germline values: CDR1 MDHEN, CDR2 SYDVKM. The V segment lost 5 bases and the J segment 16 bases; nucleotides outside the gene matches: 11. CDR3 bases: TGTGCCAGCAGTCCGCAGCGGGGGGGCCCGAAATTCTTC. It is translated as CASSPQRGGPKFF.

The CDR3 protein is CASSPGLAVDTQYF. The DNA for the CDR3 is TGTGCCAGCAGCCCAGGACTAGCGGTAGATACGCAGTATTTT. V and J are TRBV7-9 and TRBJ2-3; TRBD2 aligns across 10 bases. V was pared by 5 bases and J by 5 bases, with 4 bases of the junction left unmatched. This CDR3 comprises 14 residues. Germline V gene lookup returns CDR1 SEHNR and CDR2 FQNEAQ (reference sequence).

This clone has only one observation. The V and J genes are TRBV28 and TRBJ1-5, with D possibly TRBD1 on 5 matching bases. CDR3 length equals 15 residues. V lost 3 bases and J 0 bases, leaving 9 bases between the germline ends. Germline V gene lookup returns CDR1 MDHEN and CDR2 SYDVKM. CDR3 region: CASSLGLLSNQPQHF. DNA of the CDR3: TGTGCCAGCAGTTTGGGACTCCTTAGCAATCAGCCCCAGCATTTT. Together with reference TRBV28 and TRBJ1-5, the CDR3 gives the full variable domain: DVKVTQSSRYLVKRTGEKVFLECVQDMDHENMFWYRQDPGLGLRLIYFSYDVKMKEKGDIPEGYSVSREKKERFSLILESASTNQTSMYLCASSLGLLSNQPQHFGDGTRLSIL.

The rearrangement uses TRBV5-8 and TRBJ1-1; 8 bases agree with TRBD1. With V trimmed by 5 bases and J by 7 bases, 7 bases remained unmatched. CDR1 is SGHTS, CDR2 YDEGEE, per germline. The CDR3 is 13 residues long. In DNA form, the CDR3 reads TGTGCCAGCAGACACGGGACAGGTTATGAAGCTTTCTTT. Amino acids: CASRHGTGYEAFF.

This clone was counted only a few times. CDR3 residues: CASRTTSGVNTQYF. The CDR3 DNA sequence: TGTGCCAGCAGGACAACTAGCGGGGTAAATACGCAGTATTTT. The chain recombines TRBV7-2 with TRBJ2-3, with TRBD2 identical over 10 bases. The CDR3 consists of 14 residues. Germline V lookup: CDR1 SGHTA, CDR2 FQGNSA. The trim removed 6 bases at V and 7 bases at J, leaving 7 bases unmatched.

In regard to this clone: The same CDR3 can be traced to other DNA sequences in this sample. The genes are TRBV15 and TRBJ2-7; 7 nucleotides match TRBD1. The V gene's germline CDR1 is LNHNV and CDR2 YYDKDF (reference sequence). V gave up 2 bases and J gave up 4 bases; unmatched junction bases: 5. The CDR3 covers 14 residues. For the CDR3, the DNA is TGTGCCACCAGCAGACCCGACAGGGAGTACGAGCAGTACTTC. As protein: CATSRPDREYEQYF.

The sample holds one count of this clone. The chain recombines TRBV6-6 with TRBJ2-7, with D perhaps TRBD1 (6 bases). The CDR3 is made up of 14 amino acids. V was trimmed by 2 bases and J by 7 bases, leaving 15 bases between them. Germline lookup yields CDR1 MNHNY and CDR2 SVGAGI (reference sequence). The CDR3 is CASSYPEQGWEQYF. The CDR3 region has the DNA TGTGCCAGCAGTTACCCTGAACAGGGTTGGGAGCAGTACTTC.

The genes are TRBV7-2 and TRBJ2-5, with TRBD1 matching 7 bases. This CDR3 comprises 15 residues. Unmatched junction bases numbered 9, after V lost 5 bases and J lost 3 bases. The V gene's germline CDR1 is SGHTA and CDR2 FQGNSA. CDR3 DNA sequence: TGTGCCAGCAGCCCGACAGGGACAGTGAAAGAGACCCAGTACTTC. Its translation: CASSPTGTVKETQYF.

In this sample, this clone turned up once. The chain uses TRBV5-1 and TRBJ1-2; D is unresolved. Germline CDR1 reads SGHRS; CDR2 reads YFSETQ. This CDR3 is built from 12 residues. V was trimmed by 1 base and J by 5 bases, leaving 6 bases between them. CDR3 DNA sequence: TGCGCCAGCAGCTTGAGCGGATATGGCTACACCTTC. Its translation: CASSLSGYGYTF.

The chain recombines TRBV5-4 with TRBJ2-6; 7 bases align to TRBD2. The germline gives CDR1 SGHNT, CDR2 YYREEE (reference sequence). This CDR3 has 18 amino acids. Unmatched junction bases numbered 6, after V lost 0 bases and J lost 0 bases. The CDR3 DNA follows: TGTGCCAGCAGCTTGGACGGGGGGATAACCTCTGGGGCCAACGTCCTGACTTTC. This translates into CASSLDGGITSGANVLTF.

The chain links TRBV7-6 to TRBJ1-1; 9 bases fit TRBD1. This CDR3 region has 14 residues. With V trimmed by 5 bases and J by 4 bases, 5 bases remained unmatched. Per germline, CDR1 SGHVS and CDR2 FNYEAQ. CDR3 coding DNA: TGTGCCAGCAGCCTAGGACAGGGGACCACTGAAGCTTTCTTT. This encodes CASSLGQGTTEAFF.

This chain uses TRBV27 with TRBJ2-5; 7 bases are shared with TRBD2. CDR3 length: 16 residues. CDR1 and CDR2 (germline): MNHEY, SMNVEV (reference sequence). Losses at the gene ends were 3 bases for V and 2 bases for J; bases not matched to a gene: 9. The CDR3 is CASSFRGRGRQETQYF. The DNA of the CDR3 is TGTGCCAGCAGTTTCCGGGGGAGGGGAAGGCAAGAGACCCAGTACTTC.

V and J are TRBV29-1 and TRBJ1-1; 11 nucleotides match TRBD1. V was pared by 7 bases and J by 7 bases, with 8 bases of the junction left unmatched. There are 13 residues in the CDR3. Per germline, CDR1 SQVTM and CDR2 ANQGSEA. This CDR3 reads CSASGQGAGEAFF. The CDR3 coding sequence is TGCAGCGCCTCTGGACAGGGGGCCGGTGAAGCTTTCTTT.